This T cell receptor (beta chain) was found in a study of blood T cells in healthy people across ages. Per germline, CDR1 LNHNV and CDR2 YYDKDF (reference sequence). V was trimmed by 3 bases and J by 2 bases, leaving 11 bases between them. This CDR3 is 15 amino acids long. Combining a sample-barcoded 5' primer with a J-beta primer mix, a second PCR ran for about 6 to 12 cycles. Each CDR3 protein gets one entry after TCRdb re-called the 5' RACE reads with MiXCR. The data contain more than 1 million distinct CDR3 sequences, around 43% of them seen just once; the ten biggest clones take up approximately 19%.

The origin of this receptor is a woman aged 60-70 years in good health. Sequencing was done on a sample of blood. The gene calls are TRBV15 and TRBJ2-1; no definite D call. CDR3 region: CATSSVATTYNEQFF. Written as DNA, the CDR3 is TGTGCCACCAGCAGTGTAGCTACCACCTACAATGAGCAGTTCTTC. Variable domain in full (rest from reference TRBV15 and TRBJ2-1): DAMVIQNPRYQVTQFGKPVTLSCSQTLNHNVMYWYQQKSSQAPKLLFHYYDKDFNNEADTPDNFQSRRPNTSFCFLDIRSPGLGDTAMYLCATSSVATTYNEQFFGPGTRLTVL.